This entry features one TCR beta chain sequence. Its antigen is undetermined. Via MiXCR, TCRdb re-called the reads, giving one row per CDR3 protein. The sample contains 100,000 or so distinct CDR3 sequences, 25% to 30% of which appear only once. The data derive from a study of T cell repertoires in cytomegalovirus infection. Study information: Matching HLA type, along with CMV infection, was indicated by public TCR beta signatures.

The CDR3 has 14 amino acids. Per germline, CDR1 SGHNT and CDR2 YENEEA. J gave up 4 bases and V 5 bases, and 7 bases lay outside the gene matches. Findings of the study overall: Clonotypes of TCR beta that were HLA-C-restricted and CMV-specific dominated the ex vivo response.

This TCR came from a human donor in good health (CMV status not recorded). Some clones in this sample may be carry-over from other donors' samples. The sequencing used CD8+ T cells from cultured PBMCs, collected from culture after CMV antigen stimulation. The V and J genes are TRBV11-3 and TRBJ2-7; the match to TRBD2 covers 8 bases. For the CDR3, the DNA is TGTGCCAGCAGCCCCGGGTCTAGCGGGTACGAGCAGTACTTC. As protein: CASSPGSSGYEQYF.